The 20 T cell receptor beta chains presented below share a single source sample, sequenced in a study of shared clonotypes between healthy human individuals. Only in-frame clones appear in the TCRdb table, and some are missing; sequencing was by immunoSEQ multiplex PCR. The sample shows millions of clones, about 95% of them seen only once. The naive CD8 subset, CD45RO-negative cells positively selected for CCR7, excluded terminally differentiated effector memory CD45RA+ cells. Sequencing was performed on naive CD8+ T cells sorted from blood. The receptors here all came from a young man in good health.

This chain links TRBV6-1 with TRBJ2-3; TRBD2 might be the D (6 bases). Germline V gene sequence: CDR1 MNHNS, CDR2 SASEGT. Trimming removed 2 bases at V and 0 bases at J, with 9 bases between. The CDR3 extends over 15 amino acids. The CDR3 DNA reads TGTGCCAGCAGTGAACGTAGCGGTAGCACAGATACGCAGTATTTT. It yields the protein CASSERSGSTDTQYF.

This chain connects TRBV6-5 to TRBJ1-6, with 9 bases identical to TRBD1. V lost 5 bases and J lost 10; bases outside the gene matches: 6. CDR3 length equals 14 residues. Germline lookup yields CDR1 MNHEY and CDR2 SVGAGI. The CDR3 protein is CASSTGQGNSPLHF. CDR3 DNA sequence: TGTGCCAGCAGTACCGGACAGGGGAACTCACCCCTCCACTTT.

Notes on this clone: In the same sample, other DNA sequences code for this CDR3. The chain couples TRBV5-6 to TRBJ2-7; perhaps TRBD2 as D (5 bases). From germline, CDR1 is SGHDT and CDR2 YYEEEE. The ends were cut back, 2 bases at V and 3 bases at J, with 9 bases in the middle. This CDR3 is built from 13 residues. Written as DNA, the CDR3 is TGTGCCAGCAGCTTCGGAGGAATCTACGAGCAGTACTTC. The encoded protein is CASSFGGIYEQYF.

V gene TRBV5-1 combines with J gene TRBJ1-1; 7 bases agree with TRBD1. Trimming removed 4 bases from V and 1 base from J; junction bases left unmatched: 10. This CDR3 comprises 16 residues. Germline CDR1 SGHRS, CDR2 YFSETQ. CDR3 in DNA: TGCGCCAGCAGCCCTATGGCAGGGGGAACGAACACTGAAGCTTTCTTT. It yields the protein CASSPMAGGTNTEAFF. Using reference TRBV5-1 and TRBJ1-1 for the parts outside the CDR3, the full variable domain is KAGVTQTPRYLIKTRGQQVTLSCSPISGHRSVSWYQQTPGQGLQFLFEYFSETQRNKGNFPGRFSGRQFSNSRSEMNVSTLELGDSALYLCASSPMAGGTNTEAFFGQGTRLTVV.

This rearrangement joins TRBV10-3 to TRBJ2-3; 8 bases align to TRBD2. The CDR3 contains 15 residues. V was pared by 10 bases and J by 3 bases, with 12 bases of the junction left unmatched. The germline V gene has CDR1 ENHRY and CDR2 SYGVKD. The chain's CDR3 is CANFPGPGGTDTQYF. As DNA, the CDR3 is TGTGCCAACTTTCCAGGACCGGGAGGGACAGATACGCAGTATTTT.

In nucleotides, the CDR3 is TGTGCCAGCAAAACCGGACGGTCTAGCACAGATACGCAGTATTTT. Translation: CASKTGRSSTDTQYF. The chain couples TRBV2 to TRBJ2-3; D remains unclear. The ends were cut back, 7 bases at V and 0 bases at J, with 14 bases in the middle. The CDR3 runs to 15 residues. The germline V gene has CDR1 SNHLY and CDR2 FYNNEI.

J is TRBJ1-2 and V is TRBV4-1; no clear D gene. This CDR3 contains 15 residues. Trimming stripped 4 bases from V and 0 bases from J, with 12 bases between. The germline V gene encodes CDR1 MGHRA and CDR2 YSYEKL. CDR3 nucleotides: TGCGCCAGCAGCCCAGTTGCAGGCACTAACTATGGCTACACCTTC. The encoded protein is CASSPVAGTNYGYTF.

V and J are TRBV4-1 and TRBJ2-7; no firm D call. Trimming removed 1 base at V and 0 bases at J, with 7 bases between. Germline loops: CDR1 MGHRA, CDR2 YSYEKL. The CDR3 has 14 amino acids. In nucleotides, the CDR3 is TGCGCCAGCAGCCAAGCGGAAAGCTCCTACGAGCAGTACTTC. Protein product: CASSQAESSYEQYF.

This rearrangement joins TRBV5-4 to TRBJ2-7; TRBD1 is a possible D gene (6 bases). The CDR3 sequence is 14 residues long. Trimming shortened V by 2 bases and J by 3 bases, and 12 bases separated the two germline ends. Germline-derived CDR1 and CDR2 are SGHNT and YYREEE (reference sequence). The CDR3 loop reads CASSFYTGNYEQYF. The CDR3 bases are TGTGCCAGCAGCTTTTACACAGGGAACTACGAGCAGTACTTC.

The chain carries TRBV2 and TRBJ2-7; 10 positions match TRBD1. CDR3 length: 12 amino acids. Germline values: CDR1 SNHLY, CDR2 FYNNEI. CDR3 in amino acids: CANRQGAHEQYF. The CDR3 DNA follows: TGTGCAAACCGACAGGGGGCCCACGAGCAGTACTTC.

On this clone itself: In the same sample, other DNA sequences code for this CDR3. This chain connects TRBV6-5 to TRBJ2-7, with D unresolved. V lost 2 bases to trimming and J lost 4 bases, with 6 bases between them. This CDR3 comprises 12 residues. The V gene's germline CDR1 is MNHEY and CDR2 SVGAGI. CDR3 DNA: TGTGCCAGCAGTTACAACTCGTACGAGCAGTACTTC. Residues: CASSYNSYEQYF.

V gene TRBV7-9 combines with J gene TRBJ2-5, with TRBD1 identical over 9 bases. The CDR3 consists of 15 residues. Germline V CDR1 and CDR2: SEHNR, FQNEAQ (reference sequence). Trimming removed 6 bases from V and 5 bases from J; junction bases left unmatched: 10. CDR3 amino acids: CASSLGQGRLETQYF. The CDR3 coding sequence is TGTGCCAGCAGTTTGGGACAGGGAAGATTGGAGACCCAGTACTTC.

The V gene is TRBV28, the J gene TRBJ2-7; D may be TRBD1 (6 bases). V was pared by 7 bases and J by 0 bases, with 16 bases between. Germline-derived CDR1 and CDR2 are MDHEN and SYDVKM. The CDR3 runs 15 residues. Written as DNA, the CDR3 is TGTGCCAGCAATCAGGGGCCCTTCAGCTCCTACGAGCAGTACTTC. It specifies CASNQGPFSSYEQYF.

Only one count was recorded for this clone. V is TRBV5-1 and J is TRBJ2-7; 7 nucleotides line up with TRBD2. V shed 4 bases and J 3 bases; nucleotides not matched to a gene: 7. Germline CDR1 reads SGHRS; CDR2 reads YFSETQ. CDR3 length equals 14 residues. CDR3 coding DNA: TGCGCCAGCAGCCCCCACGGCGGGAGCTACGAGCAGTACTTC. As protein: CASSPHGGSYEQYF.

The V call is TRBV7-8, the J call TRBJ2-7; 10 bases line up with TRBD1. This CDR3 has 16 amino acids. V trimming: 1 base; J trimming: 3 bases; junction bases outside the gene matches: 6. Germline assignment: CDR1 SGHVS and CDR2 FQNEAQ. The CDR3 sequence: CASSLGGDRGRYEQYF. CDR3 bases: TGTGCCAGCAGCTTAGGAGGGGACAGGGGACGCTACGAGCAGTACTTC. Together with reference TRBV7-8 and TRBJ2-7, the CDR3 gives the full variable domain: GAGVSQSPRYKVAKRGQDVALRCDPISGHVSLFWYQQALGQGPEFLTYFQNEAQLDKSGLPSDRFFAERPEGSVSTLKIQRTQQEDSAVYLCASSLGGDRGRYEQYFGPGTRLTVT.

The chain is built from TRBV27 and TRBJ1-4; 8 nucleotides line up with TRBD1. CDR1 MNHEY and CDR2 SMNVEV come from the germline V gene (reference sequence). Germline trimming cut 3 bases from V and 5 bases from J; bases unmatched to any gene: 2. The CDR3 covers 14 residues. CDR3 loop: CASSFAGGNEKLFF. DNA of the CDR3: TGTGCCAGCAGTTTCGCAGGGGGCAATGAAAAACTGTTTTTT. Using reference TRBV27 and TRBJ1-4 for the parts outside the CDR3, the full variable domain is EAQVTQNPRYLITVTGKKLTVTCSQNMNHEYMSWYRQDPGLGLRQIYYSMNVEVTDKGDVPEGYKVSRKEKRNFPLILESPSPNQTSLYFCASSFAGGNEKLFFGSGTQLSVL.

This chain's CDR3 is CATSREIGQGFYEQYF. In nucleotides, the CDR3 is TGTGCCACCAGCAGGGAAATTGGACAGGGTTTCTACGAGCAGTACTTC. The chain couples TRBV15 to TRBJ2-7; 8 nucleotides align to TRBD1. This CDR3 has 16 amino acids. Germline CDR1 and CDR2: LNHNV and YYDKDF (reference sequence). Trimming at V came to 3 bases and at J to 3 bases, leaving 10 bases not matched to a gene.

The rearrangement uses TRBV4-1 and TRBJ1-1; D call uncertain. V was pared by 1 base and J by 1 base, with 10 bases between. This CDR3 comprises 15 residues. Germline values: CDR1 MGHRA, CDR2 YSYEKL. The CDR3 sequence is CASSQVLGRNTEAFF. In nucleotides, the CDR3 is TGCGCCAGCAGCCAAGTACTGGGCAGGAACACTGAAGCTTTCTTT.

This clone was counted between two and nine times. CDR3 bases: TGTGCCAGCAGCTTCAGGGAGTCCTACGAGCAGTACTTC. Its translation is CASSFRESYEQYF. J is TRBJ2-7 and V is TRBV13; either TRBD1 or TRBD2 may supply D (5 bases each). Germline CDR1 is PRHDT and CDR2 is FYEKMQ (reference sequence). This CDR3 has 13 amino acids. Between the trimmed V and J ends, which lost 3 bases and 1 base, there was a span of 7 bases.

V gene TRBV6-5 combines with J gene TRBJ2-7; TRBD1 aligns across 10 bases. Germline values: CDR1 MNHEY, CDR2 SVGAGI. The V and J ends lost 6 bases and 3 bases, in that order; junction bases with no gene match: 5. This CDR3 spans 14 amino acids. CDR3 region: CASSSGTGDYEQYF. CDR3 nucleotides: TGTGCCAGCAGCTCCGGGACAGGGGACTACGAGCAGTACTTC.